The 28 T cell receptor beta chains in this list originate from one sample, sequenced in a study of blood T cell repertoires in COVID-19. Libraries were prepared by immunoSEQ multiplex PCR; TCRdb keeps only in-frame clonotypes and omits some of them. In the table there are around 270,000 clones, approximately 86% of which are singletons. The sequenced sample was peripheral blood. These TCRs come from a young man with active or convalescent COVID-19.

The chain links TRBV7-2 to TRBJ1-5; possibly TRBD1 for D (6 bases). The germline V gene has CDR1 SGHTA and CDR2 FQGNSA. The CDR3 covers 15 residues. V lost 3 bases and J lost 2, with 11 bases in between. CDR3 protein: CASSLIAGGNQPQHF. The DNA of the CDR3 is TGTGCCAGCAGCTTGATTGCAGGGGGCAATCAGCCCCAGCATTTT. Looking up the rest from reference TRBV7-2 and TRBJ1-5 gives the full variable domain: GAGVSQSPSNKVTEKGKDVELRCDPISGHTALYWYRQSLGQGLEFLIYFQGNSAPDKSGLPSDRFSAERTGGSVSTLTIQRTQQEDSAVYLCASSLIAGGNQPQHFGDGTRLSIL.

The genes are TRBV14 and TRBJ2-7; 7 bases are shared with TRBD2. Per the germline V gene, CDR1 is SGHDN and CDR2 is FVKESK. V was clipped by 2 bases and J by 2 bases; unmatched bases: 3. The CDR3 runs 14 residues. The CDR3 DNA reads as TGTGCCAGCAGCCAATGGGAGGGCCCCTACGAGCAGTACTTC. Residues: CASSQWEGPYEQYF.

V and J are TRBV2 and TRBJ1-6, with D maybe TRBD1 (6 bases). The germline V gene has CDR1 SNHLY and CDR2 FYNNEI. The ends were cut back, 5 bases at V and 11 bases at J, with 13 bases in the middle. This CDR3 contains 13 residues. The CDR3 DNA sequence: TGTGCCAGCAGTCCTTACAGGGAAACACCCCTCCACTTT. Translating it yields CASSPYRETPLHF.

The rearrangement joins TRBV7-6 to TRBJ2-2; the D gene is possibly TRBD2 (6 bases). The CDR3 has 16 residues. Trimming removed 0 bases at V and 1 base at J, with 9 bases between. The germline V gene has CDR1 SGHVS and CDR2 FNYEAQ. The CDR3 sequence: CASSLAGGWNTGELFF. The CDR3 bases are TGTGCCAGCAGCTTAGCGGGGGGTTGGAACACCGGGGAGCTGTTTTTT.

The CDR3 reads CASSYRTSGGRDTQYF. DNA for the CDR3: TGTGCCAGCAGCTACCGGACTAGCGGGGGCCGGGATACGCAGTATTTT. The chain uses TRBV5-6 and TRBJ2-3, with TRBD2 identical over 13 bases. CDR1 is SGHDT and CDR2 is YYEEEE in the germline V gene. The CDR3 is 16 residues long. J gave up 6 bases and V 3 bases, and 7 bases lay outside the gene matches.

The chain links TRBV5-1 to TRBJ2-1; 11 bases are shared with TRBD2. The CDR3 has 19 residues. Germline V lookup: CDR1 SGHRS, CDR2 YFSETQ. The trim removed 2 bases at V and 8 bases at J, leaving 18 bases unmatched. The CDR3 DNA is TGCGCCAGCAGCTTCATCGGTTGGCCTCCTAGCGGGGGGAGAGATGAGCAGTTCTTC. This sequence encodes CASSFIGWPPSGGRDEQFF.

The V call is TRBV6-1, the J call TRBJ1-1, with 9 bases matching TRBD1. V gave up 2 bases and J gave up 5 bases; unmatched junction bases: 12. CDR3 length equals 17 residues. Germline-derived CDR1 and CDR2 are MNHNS and SASEGT. CDR3 region: CASSEPYRGPLMTEAFF. CDR3 sequence (DNA): TGTGCCAGCAGTGAACCTTACAGGGGGCCCCTTATGACTGAAGCTTTCTTT.

The chain carries TRBV30 and TRBJ1-2; the match to TRBD1 covers 11 bases. Trimming removed 5 bases from V and 1 base from J; junction bases left unmatched: 6. This CDR3 spans 15 amino acids. The germline gives CDR1 GTSNPN, CDR2 SVGIG (reference sequence). CDR3 nucleotide sequence: TGTGCCTGGGGAGGACAGGGGGCTGGTAACTATGGCTACACCTTC. Amino acids: CAWGGQGAGNYGYTF.

The sample holds one count of this clone. The rearrangement links TRBV11-3 to TRBJ1-1; 8 bases are a match to TRBD1. The CDR3 loop spans 17 amino acids. The V gene's germline CDR1 is SGHNT and CDR2 YENEEA. J lost 3 bases, V lost 1 base, and 10 bases had no gene match. This CDR3 reads CASSLGSDRAGDTEAFF. The CDR3 DNA sequence: TGTGCCAGCAGCTTAGGCTCGGACAGGGCTGGGGACACTGAAGCTTTCTTT.

The V gene is TRBV30, the J gene TRBJ1-2; 9 nucleotides agree with TRBD1. This CDR3 comprises 15 residues. Germline assignment: CDR1 GTSNPN and CDR2 SVGIG (reference sequence). V lost 8 bases to trimming and J lost 3 bases; unmatched junction nucleotides: 13. The CDR3 coding sequence is TGTGCCGGAAACCGGGACAGGGTAACCTACTATGGCTACACCTTC. This translates into CAGNRDRVTYYGYTF.

This chain uses TRBV6-1 with TRBJ1-1; D may be TRBD1 (5 bases). Deletions cut 2 bases from V and 1 base from J, with 8 bases between. This CDR3 has 14 amino acids. In germline, CDR1 is MNHNS, CDR2 SASEGT. Written as DNA, the CDR3 is TGTGCCAGCAGTGAATGGCAGGGGAACACTGAAGCTTTCTTT. Protein sequence: CASSEWQGNTEAFF.

The gene calls are TRBV6-6 and TRBJ1-2, with D possibly matching TRBD1 (6 bases). The CDR3 runs to 13 residues. Trimming took 2 bases from V and 8 from J, leaving 12 bases between them. Per germline, CDR1 MNHNY and CDR2 SVGAGI (reference sequence). The CDR3 protein is CASSYDRKKGYTF. The CDR3 DNA reads as TGTGCCAGCAGTTACGACAGGAAAAAAGGCTACACCTTC.

This chain joins TRBV6-5 and TRBJ1-2, with TRBD1 matching 9 bases. Germline V gives CDR1 MNHEY, CDR2 SVGAGI. This CDR3 is built from 16 residues. Losses at the gene ends were 0 bases for V and 4 bases for J; bases not matched to a gene: 6. CDR3 residues: CASSYSWDRVTYGYTF. The CDR3 nucleotides read TGTGCCAGCAGTTACTCCTGGGACAGGGTAACCTATGGCTACACCTTC.

This clone was counted only a few times. In DNA, the CDR3 is TGTGCCAGCAGCTTCCAAGGGGGGGGAGTCGCCGGGGAGCTGTTTTTT. As protein: CASSFQGGGVAGELFF. V usage is TRBV7-9 and J usage is TRBJ2-2, with D possibly TRBD2 on 7 matching bases. This CDR3 is 16 amino acids long. Per germline, CDR1 SEHNR and CDR2 FQNEAQ (reference sequence). Trimming removed 3 bases from V and 6 bases from J, with 17 bases in between.

The CDR3, as DNA: TGCGCCAGCAGCTTGGAGGGGGTTCAGACAGATACGCAGTATTTT. Amino acid sequence: CASSLEGVQTDTQYF. The rearrangement links TRBV5-1 to TRBJ2-3; TRBD1 might be the D (6 bases). Germline values: CDR1 SGHRS, CDR2 YFSETQ. Trimming left V 0 bases short and J 3 bases short, with 11 bases between. CDR3 length: 15 amino acids.

The chain has TRBV3-1 (or the pseudogene TRBV3-2) and TRBJ2-2; a weak D match, TRBD2 (6 bases). V lost 6 bases and J lost 3, with 14 bases in between. There are 15 residues in the CDR3. Germline CDR1 and CDR2: LGHDT and YNNKEL (reference sequence). The CDR3, as DNA: TGTGCCAGCAGACCGACGCGGAGGGACACCGGGGAGCTGTTTTTT. Its protein product is CASRPTRRDTGELFF.

This clone was recorded once. The chain recombines TRBV7-9 with TRBJ1-4; tentative D call: TRBD1 (5 bases). Between the trimmed V and J ends, which lost 5 bases and 5 bases, there was a span of 9 bases. Germline-derived CDR1 and CDR2 are SEHNR and FQNEAQ (reference sequence). The CDR3 is 13 residues long. CDR3 DNA sequence: TGTGCCAGCAGCCTAGGACACAATGAAAAACTGTTTTTT. This codes for CASSLGHNEKLFF.

V usage is TRBV4-3 and J usage is TRBJ2-3; the match to TRBD2 covers 14 bases. With V trimmed by 1 base and J by 6 bases, 3 bases remained unmatched. Germline values: CDR1 LGHNA, CDR2 YSLEER. CDR3 length equals 16 residues. Written as DNA, the CDR3 is TGCGCCAGCAGCCAAGGGACTAGCGGGGGGCAGGATACGCAGTATTTT. It translates to CASSQGTSGGQDTQYF.

This chain uses TRBV5-1 with TRBJ1-4; TRBD1 matches at 8 bases. The CDR3 spans 15 residues. The V gene's germline CDR1 is SGHRS and CDR2 YFSETQ. The V gene end was trimmed by 4 bases and the J gene end by 3 bases; junction bases not matched to a gene: 5. CDR3 DNA: TGCGCCAGCAGCGTAGGACAGGGCTCTAATGAAAAACTGTTTTTT. Protein product: CASSVGQGSNEKLFF. Full variable domain (missing parts from reference TRBV5-1 and TRBJ1-4): KAGVTQTPRYLIKTRGQQVTLSCSPISGHRSVSWYQQTPGQGLQFLFEYFSETQRNKGNFPGRFSGRQFSNSRSEMNVSTLELGDSALYLCASSVGQGSNEKLFFGSGTQLSVL.

The J gene is TRBJ2-3, the V gene TRBV14; perhaps TRBD2 as D (6 bases). The CDR3 extends over 18 amino acids. Germline V gene sequence: CDR1 SGHDN, CDR2 FVKESK. Trimming stripped 1 base from V and 0 bases from J, with 17 bases between. CDR3 nucleotide sequence: TGTGCCAGCAGCCAAGTTCAGATCACAGGAGGGAGCACAGATACGCAGTATTTT. Translated, it gives CASSQVQITGGSTDTQYF.

The chain employs TRBV6-6 and TRBJ1-2, with D hard to call. The germline V gene encodes CDR1 MNHNY and CDR2 SVGAGI (reference sequence). With 6 bases removed from V and 5 bases from J, the gap between germline ends came to 16 bases. The CDR3 has 14 residues. The CDR3 sequence is CASRDGVWQYGYTF. Here the CDR3 DNA reads TGTGCCAGCAGAGACGGGGTATGGCAGTATGGCTACACCTTC.

The V gene is TRBV5-1, the J gene TRBJ1-1; 8 nucleotides match TRBD1. Germline CDR1 SGHRS, CDR2 YFSETQ. V lost 4 bases and J lost 1; bases outside the gene matches: 6. The CDR3 totals 15 residues. The CDR3 loop is CASSAWTGSNTEAFF. In DNA form, the CDR3 reads TGCGCCAGCAGCGCGTGGACAGGGTCGAACACTGAAGCTTTCTTT. The full variable domain, its missing parts supplied by reference TRBV5-1 and TRBJ1-1, is KAGVTQTPRYLIKTRGQQVTLSCSPISGHRSVSWYQQTPGQGLQFLFEYFSETQRNKGNFPGRFSGRQFSNSRSEMNVSTLELGDSALYLCASSAWTGSNTEAFFGQGTRLTVV.

J is TRBJ1-3 and V is TRBV6-5; tentative D call: TRBD1 (6 bases). The V end lost 8 bases, the J end lost 2 bases, and 10 bases lay between the germline ends. The CDR3 extends over 13 amino acids. Germline lookup yields CDR1 MNHEY and CDR2 SVGAGI. For the CDR3, the DNA is TGTGCCAGCGACAGGACGACTGGAAACACCATATATTTT. It specifies CASDRTTGNTIYF.

This rearrangement joins TRBV18 to TRBJ1-1; no reliable D call. Germline assignment: CDR1 KGHSH and CDR2 LQKENI. Trimming took off 3 bases at V and 6 bases at J, with 17 bases between the two ends. The length of the CDR3 is 15 residues. The CDR3 DNA follows: TGTGCCAGCTCACCTCCGGTCCGAAAAAGTCCTGAAGCTTTCTTT. This encodes CASSPPVRKSPEAFF.

This sequence joins TRBV27 and TRBJ1-5; 7 bases are shared with TRBD1. CDR1 MNHEY and CDR2 SMNVEV come from the germline V gene (reference sequence). After removal of 6 bases from V and 6 bases from J, the junction contained 8 bases not matched to a gene. The CDR3 is 14 amino acids. CDR3 sequence reads: CASSLGRDSQPQHF. Written as DNA, the CDR3 is TGTGCCAGCAGCTTAGGCAGGGACAGTCAGCCCCAGCATTTT.

The CDR3: CASSLPGTGGREQYF. The CDR3, as DNA: TGTGCCAGCAGTTTACCCGGGACAGGGGGCCGCGAGCAGTACTTC. The rearrangement joins TRBV6-2 or TRBV6-3 to TRBJ2-7; 12 bases fit TRBD1. The CDR3 has 15 amino acids. V shed 4 bases, J shed 6 bases, and the junction held 7 bases outside the gene matches. CDR1 is MNHEY, CDR2 SVGEGT, per germline.

The rearrangement links TRBV4-1 to TRBJ2-1; D might be TRBD2 (6 bases). The CDR3 sequence is 16 residues long. Between the trimmed V and J ends, which lost 1 base and 4 bases, there was a span of 14 bases. Germline V gene data show CDR1 as MGHRA and CDR2 as YSYEKL. The CDR3 region has the DNA TGCGCCAGCAGCCAAGTAGGTCTAGGAGGGTACAATGAGCAGTTCTTC. Translated: CASSQVGLGGYNEQFF.

V is TRBV19 and J is TRBJ1-5, with D tentatively TRBD1 (5 bases). This CDR3 spans 14 amino acids. V lost 4 bases to trimming and J lost 6 bases, with 13 bases between them. CDR1 is LNHDA, CDR2 SQIVND, per germline (reference sequence). The CDR3 nucleotides are TGTGCCAGTAGTAGTGGGCAGGGCGGTCAGCCCCAGCATTTT. Translation: CASSSGQGGQPQHF. Based on the CDR3 plus reference TRBV19 and TRBJ1-5, the full variable domain is DGGITQSPKYLFRKEGQNVTLSCEQNLNHDAMYWYRQDPGQGLRLIYYSQIVNDFQKGDIAEGYSVSREKKESFPLTVTSAQKNPTAFYLCASSSGQGGQPQHFGDGTRLSIL.